The rows below give T cell receptor beta chains drawn from one sample of a study of CD8+ T cells in alopecia areata. Sequencing was performed with immunoSEQ multiplex PCR; in TCRdb, only in-frame clones are kept and a portion is missing. The sample carries some 150,000 clones, roughly 58% recorded once. The sample consisted of CD4+ T cells sorted from blood, taken between weeks 55 and 65, from a patient treated with tofacitinib. These receptors originate from a human donor with alopecia areata. Both conserved end residues are part of each CDR3. The order of the fields is V gene, D gene, CDR3 length, J gene, CDR3 protein. A D gene is named only where the DNA matches it firmly.

v_call: TRBV6-5
d_call: -
cdr3_length: 15
j_call: TRBJ1-5
cdr3_aa: CASSGSRTSNQPQHF

v_call: TRBV30
d_call: -
cdr3_length: 13
j_call: TRBJ1-5
cdr3_aa: CAWTSGHNQPQHF

v_call: TRBV23-1
d_call: -
cdr3_length: 16
j_call: TRBJ1-4
cdr3_aa: CASSQSSRGSTRKLFF

v_call: TRBV4-1
d_call: TRBD2
cdr3_length: 15
j_call: TRBJ2-5
cdr3_aa: CASSPSGGAGETQYF

v_call: TRBV10-3
d_call: TRBD1
cdr3_length: 16
j_call: TRBJ2-2
cdr3_aa: CAISVEGAANTGELFF

v_call: TRBV29-1
d_call: -
cdr3_length: 13
j_call: TRBJ2-1
cdr3_aa: CSVEQGTYNEQFF

v_call: TRBV27
d_call: TRBD1
cdr3_length: 17
j_call: TRBJ1-2
cdr3_aa: CASSLLSPRGLHYGYTF

v_call: TRBV4-1
d_call: -
cdr3_length: 16
j_call: TRBJ1-2
cdr3_aa: CASSQGPQGLKGGYTF

v_call: TRBV7-2
d_call: TRBD1
cdr3_length: 12
j_call: TRBJ2-1
cdr3_aa: CASSLQGNEQFF

v_call: TRBV7-9
d_call: -
cdr3_length: 17
j_call: TRBJ2-5
cdr3_aa: CASSLVGRTGLVKTQYF

v_call: TRBV4-1
d_call: TRBD1
cdr3_length: 15
j_call: TRBJ2-3
cdr3_aa: CASSHPGQSTDTQYF

v_call: TRBV5-4
d_call: -
cdr3_length: 16
j_call: TRBJ2-3
cdr3_aa: CASSSARPSAPDTQYF

v_call: TRBV6-1
d_call: -
cdr3_length: 12
j_call: TRBJ2-5
cdr3_aa: CASSEARETQYF

v_call: TRBV5-1
d_call: -
cdr3_length: 15
j_call: TRBJ2-7
cdr3_aa: CASSPMGGETYEQYF

v_call: TRBV20-1
d_call: -
cdr3_length: 11
j_call: TRBJ2-7
cdr3_aa: CSARGLVEQYF

v_call: TRBV5-1
d_call: TRBD2
cdr3_length: 15
j_call: TRBJ2-1
cdr3_aa: CASRQIAGAYNEQFF

v_call: TRBV29-1
d_call: -
cdr3_length: 12
j_call: TRBJ1-2
cdr3_aa: CSVGRPLGGYTF

v_call: TRBV4-2
d_call: TRBD2
cdr3_length: 16
j_call: TRBJ2-2
cdr3_aa: CASSQAGGRHTGELFF

v_call: TRBV6-1
d_call: -
cdr3_length: 13
j_call: TRBJ1-2
cdr3_aa: CASSPGSYYGYTF

v_call: TRBV7-9
d_call: -
cdr3_length: 15
j_call: TRBJ2-1
cdr3_aa: CASSLLTGLYNEQFF

v_call: TRBV2
d_call: TRBD1
cdr3_length: 16
j_call: TRBJ1-5
cdr3_aa: CASSESPGQNNQPQHF

v_call: TRBV7-9
d_call: -
cdr3_length: 14
j_call: TRBJ1-1
cdr3_aa: CASSFNRVNTEAFF

v_call: TRBV6-5
d_call: -
cdr3_length: 13
j_call: TRBJ2-7
cdr3_aa: CASSYRGTYEQYF

v_call: TRBV30
d_call: -
cdr3_length: 14
j_call: TRBJ2-6
cdr3_aa: CAWKGDSGANVLTF

v_call: TRBV5-6
d_call: -
cdr3_length: 13
j_call: TRBJ2-7
cdr3_aa: CASSFQGTYEQYF

v_call: TRBV5-4
d_call: -
cdr3_length: 14
j_call: TRBJ2-3
cdr3_aa: CASSLEKGSDTQYF

v_call: TRBV15
d_call: TRBD1
cdr3_length: 12
j_call: TRBJ1-2
cdr3_aa: CATTRQGDGYTF

v_call: TRBV18
d_call: TRBD1
cdr3_length: 14
j_call: TRBJ1-1
cdr3_aa: CASSPGDSYTEAFF

v_call: TRBV29-1
d_call: -
cdr3_length: 13
j_call: TRBJ1-4
cdr3_aa: CSVESRGTEKLFF

v_call: TRBV7-9
d_call: TRBD2
cdr3_length: 14
j_call: TRBJ2-5
cdr3_aa: CASSLKGLAATQYF

v_call: TRBV29-1
d_call: -
cdr3_length: 16
j_call: TRBJ2-7
cdr3_aa: CSVGYWSGTLSYEQYF

v_call: TRBV7-2
d_call: -
cdr3_length: 11
j_call: TRBJ2-5
cdr3_aa: CASSPQETQYF

v_call: TRBV6-5
d_call: -
cdr3_length: 16
j_call: TRBJ1-3
cdr3_aa: CASSYEGDFSGNTIYF

v_call: TRBV30
d_call: -
cdr3_length: 12
j_call: TRBJ1-6
cdr3_aa: CAWGDLYSPLHF